A single sample gave rise to the 13 T cell receptor beta chains below, sequenced in a study of T cell responses to AZD1222 COVID-19 vaccine. Sequencing was performed with immunoSEQ multiplex PCR; in TCRdb, only in-frame clones are kept and a portion is missing. The profile shows nearly 95,000 clones, 80% to 90% of them singletons. The specimen comprised peripheral blood, sampled 28 days after the second AZD1222 dose. The source is an adult who received the AZD1222 COVID-19 vaccine.

This clone appeared once. J is TRBJ2-5 and V is TRBV9; the match to TRBD1 covers 9 bases. CDR3 length: 16 amino acids. Germline CDR1 and CDR2: SGDLS and YYNGEE. V was pared by 2 bases and J by 5 bases, with 10 bases of the junction left unmatched. CDR3 sequence (DNA): TGTGCCAGCAGCGTCAGAGGACAGGGGCTTTCGGAGACCCAGTACTTC. This codes for CASSVRGQGLSETQYF.

The rearrangement uses TRBV9 and TRBJ2-1, with 16 bases lining up with TRBD2. V lost 4 bases to trimming and J lost 7 bases; unmatched junction nucleotides: 5. This CDR3 spans 16 amino acids. CDR1 and CDR2 (germline): SGDLS, YYNGEE. CDR3 protein: CASSLSGLAGGNEQFF. CDR3 sequence (DNA): TGTGCCAGCAGCTTGTCGGGACTAGCGGGAGGGAATGAGCAGTTCTTC.

The genes are TRBV5-6 and TRBJ1-3, with D maybe TRBD1 (6 bases). Looked up from germline, CDR1 is SGHDT and CDR2 is YYEEEE. The germline V and J ends were trimmed by 2 bases and 5 bases, with 14 bases remaining between them. The CDR3 sequence is 15 residues long. The CDR3 region is CASSLMDSLRNTIYF. The CDR3, as DNA: TGTGCCAGCAGCTTAATGGACAGTTTGAGAAACACCATATATTTT.

The rearrangement uses TRBV30 and TRBJ1-4; no clear D gene. Germline loops: CDR1 GTSNPN, CDR2 SVGIG (reference sequence). This CDR3 contains 18 residues. Between the trimmed V and J ends, which lost 2 bases and 0 bases, there was a span of 19 bases. The CDR3 region has the DNA TGTGCCTGGAGTAACCGGGGAATCGAATCAGCAACTAATGAAAAACTGTTTTTT. Protein sequence: CAWSNRGIESATNEKLFF.

The rearrangement uses TRBV5-1 and TRBJ1-6, with unresolved D. The V end was cut by 0 bases, the J end by 7 bases, with 20 bases between. The CDR3 sequence is 18 residues long. Germline V gene lookup returns CDR1 SGHRS and CDR2 YFSETQ. The DNA of the CDR3 is TGCGCCAGCAGCTTGGACCTTTCAGTGGGTGTCGAGAATTCACCCCTCCACTTT. The encoded protein is CASSLDLSVGVENSPLHF. Looking up the rest from reference TRBV5-1 and TRBJ1-6 gives the full variable domain: KAGVTQTPRYLIKTRGQQVTLSCSPISGHRSVSWYQQTPGQGLQFLFEYFSETQRNKGNFPGRFSGRQFSNSRSEMNVSTLELGDSALYLCASSLDLSVGVENSPLHFGNGTRLTVT.

The rearrangement links TRBV4-3 to TRBJ1-2; D unresolved. V shed 1 base and J shed 0 bases, with 9 bases lying between them. CDR1 is LGHNA and CDR2 is YSLEER in the germline V gene. This CDR3 spans 15 amino acids. The CDR3 region has the DNA TGCGCCAGCAGCCAAGTCGACCGCTCTAACTATGGCTACACCTTC. It codes for CASSQVDRSNYGYTF.

This chain links TRBV5-1 with TRBJ1-5; TRBD1 matches at 7 bases. Per the germline V gene, CDR1 is SGHRS and CDR2 is YFSETQ. V dropped 6 bases and J dropped 0; count of bases not matched to a gene: 9. The CDR3 sequence is 16 residues long. DNA of the CDR3: TGCGCCAGCAAGACGGGACAGCCAAATAGCAATCAGCCCCAGCATTTT. Residues: CASKTGQPNSNQPQHF.

This chain joins TRBV5-6 and TRBJ2-2; TRBD1 matches at 11 bases. Trimming removed 8 bases from V and 4 bases from J; junction bases left unmatched: 4. CDR3 size: 14 residues. The V gene's germline CDR1 is SGHDT and CDR2 YYEEEE. CDR3 nucleotides: TGTGCCAGTGCCGGGACAGGGGGCACCGGGGAGCTGTTTTTT. The encoded protein is CASAGTGGTGELFF.

The V gene is TRBV29-1, the J gene TRBJ1-2; 7 nucleotides line up with TRBD1. Germline-derived CDR1 and CDR2 are SQVTM and ANQGSEA. The J segment lost 1 base and the V segment lost 4 bases, leaving 9 bases of the junction unmatched. The CDR3 is 15 residues long. The DNA for the CDR3 is TGCAGCGTTGCCCGCTGGACAGGTTTTAACTATGGCTACACCTTC. It translates to CSVARWTGFNYGYTF. The variable domain in full, with the rest retrieved from reference TRBV29-1 and TRBJ1-2, is SAVISQKPSRDICQRGTSLTIQCQVDSQVTMMFWYRQQPGQSLTLIATANQGSEATYESGFVIDKFPISRPNLTFSTLTVSNMSPEDSSIYLCSVARWTGFNYGYTFGSGTRLTVV.

This chain connects TRBV7-9 to TRBJ1-1; D is ambiguous. V lost 2 bases, J lost 4 bases, and 17 bases lay in between. The CDR3 loop spans 16 amino acids. Looked up from germline, CDR1 is SEHNR and CDR2 is FQNEAQ (reference sequence). CDR3 nucleotide sequence: TGTGCCAGCAGCTTATTTTTTCGGGTCGCGAGCACTGAAGCTTTCTTT. Its translation: CASSLFFRVASTEAFF. Full variable domain (missing parts from reference TRBV7-9 and TRBJ1-1): DTGVSQNPRHKITKRGQNVTFRCDPISEHNRLYWYRQTLGQGPEFLTYFQNEAQLEKSRLLSDRFSAERPKGSFSTLEIQRTEQGDSAMYLCASSLFFRVASTEAFFGQGTRLTVV.

The J gene is TRBJ2-3, the V gene TRBV11-3; D is possibly TRBD1 (6 bases). This CDR3 spans 15 amino acids. From germline, CDR1 is SGHNT and CDR2 YENEEA. Trimming removed 0 bases from V and 0 bases from J, with 7 bases in between. CDR3 in amino acids: CASSLDGQSTDTQYF. For the CDR3, the DNA is TGTGCCAGCAGCTTAGACGGACAGAGCACAGATACGCAGTATTTT.

The rearrangement joins TRBV15 to TRBJ1-1; D gene uncertain. The CDR3 consists of 14 residues. Germline V gives CDR1 LNHNV, CDR2 YYDKDF (reference sequence). V lost 5 bases, J lost 3 bases, and 13 bases lay in between. CDR3 region: CATSPGGEDTEAFF. For the CDR3, the DNA is TGTGCCACCAGCCCAGGAGGCGAGGACACTGAAGCTTTCTTT.

The V gene is TRBV10-2, the J gene TRBJ1-1; no firm D call. Germline values: CDR1 WSHSY, CDR2 SAAADI. The CDR3 is made up of 14 amino acids. V was cut by 2 bases and J by 6 bases, with 13 bases left in between. The DNA for the CDR3 is TGCGCCAGCAGTGAGGTTGGGTTTGGGGCTGAAGCTTTCTTT. It translates to CASSEVGFGAEAFF.